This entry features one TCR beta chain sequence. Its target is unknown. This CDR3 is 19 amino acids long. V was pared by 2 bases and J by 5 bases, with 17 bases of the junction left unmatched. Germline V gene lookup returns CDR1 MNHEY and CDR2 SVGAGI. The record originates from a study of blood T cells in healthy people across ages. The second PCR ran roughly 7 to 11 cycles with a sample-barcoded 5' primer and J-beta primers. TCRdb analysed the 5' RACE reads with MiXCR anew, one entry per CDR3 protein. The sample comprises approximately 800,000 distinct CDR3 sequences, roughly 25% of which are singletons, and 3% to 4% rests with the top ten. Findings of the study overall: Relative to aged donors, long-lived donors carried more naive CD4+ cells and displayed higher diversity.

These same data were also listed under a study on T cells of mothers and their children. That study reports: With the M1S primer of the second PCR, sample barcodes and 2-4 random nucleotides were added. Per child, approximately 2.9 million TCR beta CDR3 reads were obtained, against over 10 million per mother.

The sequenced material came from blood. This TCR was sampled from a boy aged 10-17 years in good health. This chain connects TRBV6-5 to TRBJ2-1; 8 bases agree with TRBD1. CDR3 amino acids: CASSYPVFGPGGLDNEQFF. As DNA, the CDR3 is TGTGCCAGCAGTTACCCCGTGTTTGGTCCAGGGGGCTTGGACAATGAGCAGTTCTTC.